This is a list of T cell receptor beta chains from one sample in a study of blood T cell repertoires in COVID-19. The table came from immunoSEQ multiplex PCR; TCRdb's copy has only in-frame clones and leaves some out. This repertoire shows about half a million clones, approximately 89% found once; its top ten account for about 1%. The sample was peripheral blood. The receptors stem from a man aged 18-30 years with COVID-19, enrolled during active disease. Each CDR3 is given with its conserved first and last residue. The D gene is left open where the match is weak. Where a row states a size, it is once, few, many or the class of an expanded clone; other rows omit it.

14	TRBV19	TRBJ1-3	NA	few	TGTGCCAGTAGGCCCGGTAGCTCTGGAAACACCATATATTTT	CASRPGSSGNTIYF
17	TRBV11-3	TRBJ2-5	TRBD1	NA	TGTGCCAGCAGGACTAAGGGACAGGGGGCTTTTGGAGAGACCCAGTACTTC	CASRTKGQGAFGETQYF
14	TRBV5-1	TRBJ1-1	NA	NA	TGCGCCAGCAGCTTGGTAGGCAGGGCGGCTGAAGCTTTCTTT	CASSLVGRAAEAFF
15	TRBV18	TRBJ2-2	TRBD2	NA	TGTGCCAGCTCACCGGGGGGGGGACACACCGGGGAGCTGTTTTTT	CASSPGGGHTGELFF
16	TRBV5-8	TRBJ2-5	NA	NA	TGTGCCAGCAGCTCACAGGGTTTGGCCGTACAAGAGACCCAGTACTTC	CASSSQGLAVQETQYF
14	TRBV14	TRBJ2-7	TRBD1	NA	TGTGCCAGCAGCCCCGGGACAGGGATCTACGAGCAGTACTTC	CASSPGTGIYEQYF
16	TRBV5-1	TRBJ2-1	TRBD2	NA	TGCGCCAGCAGCCTCCTCAGCGGGAGGGCCGGCGATGAGCAGTTCTTC	CASSLLSGRAGDEQFF
15	TRBV5-5	TRBJ1-2	NA	few	TGTGCCAGCAGCCCGGATTGGGGGCCCGCATATGGCTACACCTTC	CASSPDWGPAYGYTF
17	TRBV19	TRBJ2-1	NA	NA	TGTGCCAGTGCCACACGTGGCGACGGGTCAGCAGATAATGAGCAGTTCTTC	CASATRGDGSADNEQFF
18	TRBV27	TRBJ2-4	TRBD2	NA	TGTGCCAGCAGTTTATGGAGCGGGACTAGCGGGGCCAAAAACATTCAGTACTTC	CASSLWSGTSGAKNIQYF
17	TRBV19	TRBJ2-6	TRBD1	NA	TGTGCCAGTAGTGAGGGCAGGGGGCGGTCTGGGGCCAACGTCCTGACTTTC	CASSEGRGRSGANVLTF
15	TRBV5-1	TRBJ2-7	TRBD1	NA	TGCGCCAGCAGCCCCGAGGGACAGGGTCCCTACGAGCAGTACTTC	CASSPEGQGPYEQYF
14	TRBV5-1	TRBJ2-3	NA	NA	TGCGCCAGCAGCTTTAACAGGAAGGCAGATACGCAGTATTTT	CASSFNRKADTQYF
15	TRBV5-1	TRBJ2-2	TRBD1	few	TGCGCCAGCAGCGCAACCGGGACAGGGTCCGGGGAGCTGTTTTTT	CASSATGTGSGELFF
13	TRBV15	TRBJ1-1	NA	few	TGTGCCACCAGCATGACACTTGGCACTGAAGCTTTCTTT	CATSMTLGTEAFF
19	TRBV4-2	TRBJ2-6	TRBD2	NA	TGTGCCAGCAGCCAAGTGGCTAGCGGGGGGATAGCTGGGGCCAACGTCCTGACTTTC	CASSQVASGGIAGANVLTF
19	TRBV27	TRBJ1-6	TRBD1	once	TGTGCCAGCAGTCTACGGACAGGGCCCCCATGGTCCTATAATTCACCCCTCCACTTT	CASSLRTGPPWSYNSPLHF
13	TRBV3-1/TRBV3-2	TRBJ1-2	TRBD1	few	TGTGCCAGCGCCTCGAGGGGGCCAGATGGCTACACCTTC	CASASRGPDGYTF
15	TRBV7-2	TRBJ1-5	TRBD1	few	TGTGCCAGCAGCTTAGGGACAGGGGGCAGTCAGCCCCAGCATTTT	CASSLGTGGSQPQHF
15	TRBV19	TRBJ2-7	NA	NA	TGTGCCAGTACCCGCAGGGGAGCAACGAGAGACGAGCAGTACTTC	CASTRRGATRDEQYF
13	TRBV5-5	TRBJ2-7	TRBD1	NA	TGTGCCAGCAGCTTGGACAGGGGTTACGAGCAGTACTTC	CASSLDRGYEQYF
15	TRBV2	TRBJ2-4	NA	NA	TGTGCCAGCAGGGAGGGACTGCTAGCCAAAAACATTCAGTACTTC	CASREGLLAKNIQYF
14	TRBV19	TRBJ1-5	NA	NA	TGTGCCAGTACCACAGGCTATGGGGATCAGCCCCAGCATTTT	CASTTGYGDQPQHF
18	TRBV21-1	TRBJ1-5	NA	NA	TGTGCCAGCAGCGCCCGACAGGCGATCGAGCATAGCAATCAGCCCCAGCATTTT	CASSARQAIEHSNQPQHF
12	TRBV4-1	TRBJ2-7	NA	NA	TGCGCCAGCAGCCAAGAGGGGCTCGCGCAGTACTTC	CASSQEGLAQYF
14	TRBV19	TRBJ2-7	TRBD1	once	TGTGCCAGTAGTCCCGGGACAGGGGACTACGAGCAGTACTTC	CASSPGTGDYEQYF
15	TRBV6-1	TRBJ2-3	NA	NA	TGTGCCAGCAGTGAAGGATCGGTAAACACAGATACGCAGTATTTT	CASSEGSVNTDTQYF
15	TRBV24-1	TRBJ2-1	TRBD2	NA	TGTGCCACCAGTGATCTAGGGAGGGCCTTAAATGAGCAGTTCTTC	CATSDLGRALNEQFF
16	TRBV19	TRBJ2-7	NA	NA	TGTGCCAGTAGTCCCCACACCAGGGGTAGTTCCTACGAGCAGTACTTC	CASSPHTRGSSYEQYF
14	TRBV29-1	TRBJ1-2	TRBD1	NA	TGCAGCGCCACAACCCAGGGGGGAAGCTATGGCTACACCTTC	CSATTQGGSYGYTF
15	TRBV5-1	TRBJ1-6	NA	NA	TGCGCCAGCAGCTTCCAACAGGGTTCCGATTCACCCCTCCACTTT	CASSFQQGSDSPLHF
15	TRBV28	TRBJ2-1	TRBD2	NA	TGTGCCAGCAGTTTGGTGAGCGAAGCGGGAAATGAGCAGTTCTTC	CASSLVSEAGNEQFF
12	TRBV2	TRBJ2-5	NA	once	TGTGCCAGCAGTTGGGCCCGCGAGACCCAGTACTTC	CASSWARETQYF
14	TRBV5-1	TRBJ2-4	TRBD1	NA	TGCGCCAGCAGCATGGACAGGGGGGAAAACATTCAGTACTTC	CASSMDRGENIQYF
14	TRBV6-6	TRBJ2-7	TRBD1	NA	TGTGCCAGCAGCCCGGGACAGCTAATTTACGAGCAGTACTTC	CASSPGQLIYEQYF
14	TRBV5-4	TRBJ2-2	NA	few	TGTGCCAGCAGCTCGACTAGTTCAACCGGGGAGCTGTTTTTT	CASSSTSSTGELFF
16	TRBV24-1	TRBJ2-5	TRBD2	NA	TGTGCCACCAGCGAAGGGCCTAGCGGGGGCCAAGAGACCCAGTACTTC	CATSEGPSGGQETQYF
15	TRBV2	TRBJ2-5	TRBD1	NA	TGTGCCAGCAGTACACGGACAGGGATGAGGGAGACCCAGTACTTC	CASSTRTGMRETQYF
14	TRBV27	TRBJ2-5	NA	NA	TGTGCCAGCAGCGAGGGACTCAAACGGGGGACCCAGTACTTC	CASSEGLKRGTQYF
13	TRBV16	TRBJ1-2	NA	NA	TGTGCCAGCAGCCAATTAAACGGGTCCGGCTACACCTTC	CASSQLNGSGYTF
16	TRBV4-2	TRBJ2-5	TRBD2	NA	TGTGCCAGCAGCCAAGGCCCAGCGGGGGGGCAAGAGACCCAGTACTTC	CASSQGPAGGQETQYF
13	TRBV13	TRBJ1-2	NA	NA	TGTGCCAGCAGCTTCAGGGGCGACTATGGCTACACCTTC	CASSFRGDYGYTF
13	TRBV7-9	TRBJ1-2	TRBD1	once	TGTGCCAGCAGCGCAGACAGGGACTATGGCTACACCTTC	CASSADRDYGYTF
14	TRBV12-5	TRBJ2-7	NA	NA	TGTGCTAGTGGTTTAGAACAGGGTTCCTCCGAGCAGTACTTC	CASGLEQGSSEQYF
16	TRBV6-5	TRBJ2-3	TRBD2	NA	TGTGCCAGCAGTTTCTTCGCAGCGGGGGCCACAGATACGCAGTATTTT	CASSFFAAGATDTQYF